This T cell receptor (beta chain) was profiled in a study of shared clonotypes between healthy human individuals (dated by TCRdb to about 2020). Regarding the complete study: The cohort included a few men and a couple of women between 18 and 49 years of age. For each donor, CD4 naive and CD4 memory were each run on three plates, CD8 naive on two plates, and CD8 memory on one plate. Each donor's leukapheresis produced roughly between roughly 0.94 and 9.5 billion PBMCs. To estimate repertoire size and how much clonotype sharing occurs between individuals, the study deeply sequenced the blood TCR repertoires of several healthy adults. Different laboratories and diverse techniques were used to prepare libraries and sequence TCR repertoires, to increase sequencing depth and limit assay-specific biases.

CD8 naive samples consisted of CD45RO-negative cells that were positively selected for CCR7, yielding a CD45RA+CCR7+ population without TemRA cells. Donors were healthy HIV-negative adults with no recently reported acute infections or vaccinations. All donors were Caucasian adults living in Nashville, Tennessee, USA. Blood was obtained by leukapheresis, after which PBMCs were separated by Ficoll-Histopaque density gradient centrifugation and cryopreserved in liquid nitrogen vapor phase. Purity and quantity of every magnetically sorted T cell population were checked by analytical flow cytometry. Genomic DNA was isolated from every sorted fraction and measured by UV absorbance on a Nanodrop 2000c. A remark on this clone: Its antigen is unknown. One base away there is no much larger clone; base qualities are not given.

The investigation overall reported the following: Even with the large sequencing depth, rarefaction of the sorted-subset datasets indicated that sequencing was incomplete. Higher generation probabilities were observed for clonotypes shared by all four sorted-subset donors than for non-shared clonotypes. Sampling was limited to blood, and TCR repertoires in tissue likely differ from TCR repertoires in blood. Because the study included only a small number of donors, the genetic and exposure-history diversity represented was limited. Pairwise subsampling led to the expectation that sequencing depth would affect the degree of clonotype sharing among donors. Estimated clonotype richness was generally larger for naive than for memory subsets. When four donors were compared, the shared fraction of clonotypes was around 5% for naive CD4, around 3.6% for naive CD8, more than 2% for memory CD4, and roughly 0.43% for memory CD8.

The CDR3 sequence holds 11 residues, the cysteine and phenylalanine included. The only DNA kept is the CDR3, 33 bases in frame from the first base. V is pruned by 11 bases and J by 7 bases, leaving 8 bases of the junction without a gene match. CDR1 and CDR2 were assigned from the germline V gene as MNHNS and SASEGT. Using the deep immunoSEQ assay, multiplex PCR amplified TCR CDR3 regions from genomic DNA. Extracted genomic DNA from each cell subset was spread evenly across all wells of several immunoSEQ 96-well plates, with each plate serving as a replicate. For sorted subsets, around 0.2 ug of genomic DNA, equivalent to tens of thousands of T cell genomes, went into each replicate PCR. Purified libraries were quantified with a Qubit 3.0 fluorometer, sized on a Bioanalyzer 2100, and re-quantified with the KAPA Library Quantification kit. Every immunoSEQ 96-well plate was sequenced on a dedicated single-read 150-cycle Illumina NextSeq 550 flow cell. The paper's data handling went like this. The immunoSEQ output contained only junctional sequences without quality scores, so filtering could not match that applied to full-length reads. Sequences were annotated with PyIR, a Python wrapper for IgBLAST v1.9, and V/J genes and CDR3 were assigned using IMGT germline references. Reads with weak V/J assignments (E-value above 1e-6), missing CDR3, stop codons, out-of-frame junctions, or ambiguous translated residues were removed. V3J clonotypes were defined as sequences sharing an identical inferred V gene, J gene, and CDR3 amino acid sequence. Percentage overlap between repertoires was computed as shared unique clonotypes divided by the size of the smaller repertoire. Richness of each repertoire was evaluated using RTK rarefaction, the Chao1 estimator, and Recon v2.1 estimates of unobserved clonotypes. Generation probabilities were computed with OLGA for all TCRbeta clonotypes obtained by the gDNA method from a few donors. This is the immuneACCESS table as TCRdb keeps it, with only in-frame sequences that have V and J called. A part of the clones is gone; compared with another copy, unresolved V genes explain less than half, and the rest is unexplained. V, J and clone size are those of that table, while D and trimming were read from the DNA. The sample table records around 1.9 million clones; about 93% of these occur just once. The ten largest make up more than 1.5% of the sample.

Sample: naive CD8+ T cells from PBMCs. This sample's cell subset or site label indicates: CD45RA+CCR7+. The receptor was derived from a man younger than 35 in good health. Some clones in this sample may be carry-over from other donors' samples. The rearranged segments are TRBV6-1 and TRBJ2-7; TRBD1 aligns with 7 central bases. The encoded CDR3 is CAVRQGWEQYF. The DNA sequence is given as TGTGCCGTACGACAGGGCTGGGAGCAGTACTTC.